The 7 T cell receptor beta chains in this list originate from one sample, sequenced in a study of cytomegalovirus exposure and HLA in healthy donors. Primers for the PCR totalled 60 Vbeta and 13 Jbeta. The repertoire was sequenced with immunoSEQ multiplex PCR; TCRdb's copy has only in-frame clones and lacks some. In the table there are around 180,000 clones, around nine tenths of which are singletons. Sequencing used PBMCs. The source is a young woman in good health and CMV-seronegative.

The chain employs TRBV7-6 and TRBJ1-1, with unresolved D. The CDR3 has 12 residues. Germline CDR1 and CDR2: SGHVS and FNYEAQ. Trimming took off 2 bases at V and 6 bases at J, with 7 bases between the two ends. The CDR3 is CASSLWSPEAFF. CDR3 in DNA: TGTGCCAGCAGCTTATGGAGTCCTGAAGCTTTCTTT.

The chain is built from TRBV15 and TRBJ1-4; D is uncertain. This CDR3 spans 14 amino acids. The V gene lost 1 base and the J gene lost 12 bases, with 15 bases spanning the gap. Germline CDR1 and CDR2: LNHNV and YYDKDF (reference sequence). The CDR3 loop is CATSRAAGALELFF. The CDR3 coding sequence is TGTGCCACCAGCAGAGCAGCTGGAGCCTTAGAACTGTTTTTT.

V gene TRBV7-2 combines with J gene TRBJ1-5; tentative D call: TRBD1 (6 bases). The CDR3 covers 15 residues. In germline, CDR1 is SGHTA, CDR2 FQGNSA. V dropped 1 base and J dropped 4 bases, with 11 bases sitting between them. The DNA for the CDR3 is TGTGCCAGCAGCTTAGTGGACAGCCAGAATCAGCCCCAGCATTTT. This sequence encodes CASSLVDSQNQPQHF.

The chain uses TRBV29-1 and TRBJ1-2, with a tentative D call TRBD1 (6 bases). CDR1 SQVTM and CDR2 ANQGSEA come from the germline V gene. Trimming removed 4 bases from V and 4 bases from J, with 10 bases in between. The CDR3 contains 12 residues. Written as DNA, the CDR3 is TGCAGCGTTGTAATGGGGGCCTATGGCTACACCTTC. Protein: CSVVMGAYGYTF. The full variable domain, rest sourced from reference TRBV29-1 and TRBJ1-2, is SAVISQKPSRDICQRGTSLTIQCQVDSQVTMMFWYRQQPGQSLTLIATANQGSEATYESGFVIDKFPISRPNLTFSTLTVSNMSPEDSSIYLCSVVMGAYGYTFGSGTRLTVV.

The chain links TRBV5-6 to TRBJ1-5; 9 nucleotides line up with TRBD1. Looked up from germline, CDR1 is SGHDT and CDR2 is YYEEEE. V trimming: 4 bases; J trimming: 5 bases; junction bases outside the gene matches: 7. The CDR3 sequence is 15 residues long. The CDR3 protein is CASSTGTGIHQPQHF. CDR3 nucleotides: TGTGCCAGCAGCACCGGGACAGGGATTCATCAGCCCCAGCATTTT.

The genes are TRBV25-1 and TRBJ1-4; the match to TRBD1 covers 11 bases. The V gene end was trimmed by 7 bases and the J gene end by 8 bases; junction bases not matched to a gene: 9. The CDR3 runs to 15 residues. Germline CDR1 is MGHDK and CDR2 is SYGVNS. The CDR3 DNA reads as TGTGCCAGCACCGGGACAGGGGGTCAGAGGGAAAAACTGTTTTTT. This encodes CASTGTGGQREKLFF.

This chain links TRBV28 with TRBJ1-1; a possible D gene is TRBD1 (5 bases). The CDR3 contains 16 residues. Per germline, CDR1 MDHEN and CDR2 SYDVKM. Trimming removed 5 bases at V and 1 base at J, with 17 bases between. Here the CDR3 reads CASSLRGALKNTEAFF. DNA of the CDR3: TGTGCCAGCAGTCTCCGCGGGGCGTTGAAGAACACTGAAGCTTTCTTT.